Detailed here is one T cell receptor (beta chain). The sample originates from a study of blood T cell repertoires in COVID-19. TCRdb's table, derived via immunoSEQ multiplex PCR, lists solely in-frame clones and lacks some. Of approximately 220,000 clones detected, approximately 90% appear once; the ten largest clones hold 0.95% to 1.5%. For recovered donors of Cohort 3, there were two negative PCRs, clearance, or symptom resolution. Trimming shortened V by 0 bases and J by 2 bases, and 5 bases separated the two germline ends. Germline V gene lookup returns CDR1 SGHNT and CDR2 YYREEE (reference sequence). The CDR3 is 13 residues long.

This chain connects TRBV5-4 to TRBJ2-5; D not certain. The sequenced sample consisted of PBMCs or T cells enriched from blood (not recorded which). The sequence was obtained from a man aged 30 to 39 who had recovered from COVID-19. CDR3 amino acids: CASSLGRQETQYF. CDR3 coding DNA: TGTGCCAGCAGCTTGGGCAGACAAGAGACCCAGTACTTC. Combining the CDR3 with reference TRBV5-4 and TRBJ2-5 gives the whole variable domain ETGVTQSPTHLIKTRGQQVTLRCSSQSGHNTVSWYQQALGQGPQFIFQYYREEENGRGNFPPRFSGLQFPNYSSELNVNALELDDSALYLCASSLGRQETQYFGPGTRLLVL.